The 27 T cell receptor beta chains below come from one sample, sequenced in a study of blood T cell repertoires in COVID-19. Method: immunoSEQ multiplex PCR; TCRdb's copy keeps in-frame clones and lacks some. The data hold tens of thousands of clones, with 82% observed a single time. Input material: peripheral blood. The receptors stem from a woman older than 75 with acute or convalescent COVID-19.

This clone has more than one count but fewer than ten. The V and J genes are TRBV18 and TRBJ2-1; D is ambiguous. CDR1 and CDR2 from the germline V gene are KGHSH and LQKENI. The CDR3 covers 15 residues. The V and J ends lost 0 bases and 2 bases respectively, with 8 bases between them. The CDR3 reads CASSPPQRAYNEQFF. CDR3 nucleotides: TGTGCCAGCTCACCACCCCAGCGCGCCTACAATGAGCAGTTCTTC. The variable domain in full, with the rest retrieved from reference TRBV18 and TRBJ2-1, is NAGVMQNPRHLVRRRGQEARLRCSPMKGHSHVYWYRQLPEEGLKFMVYLQKENIIDESGMPKERFSAEFPKEGPSILRIQQVVRGDSAAYFCASSPPQRAYNEQFFGPGTRLTVL.

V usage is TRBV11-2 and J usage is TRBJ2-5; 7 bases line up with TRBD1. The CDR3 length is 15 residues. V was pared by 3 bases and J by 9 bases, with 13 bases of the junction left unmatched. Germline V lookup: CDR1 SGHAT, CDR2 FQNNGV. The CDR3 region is CASSFGTVRRVAQYF. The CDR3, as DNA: TGTGCCAGCAGCTTCGGGACAGTCCGAAGAGTGGCCCAGTACTTC.

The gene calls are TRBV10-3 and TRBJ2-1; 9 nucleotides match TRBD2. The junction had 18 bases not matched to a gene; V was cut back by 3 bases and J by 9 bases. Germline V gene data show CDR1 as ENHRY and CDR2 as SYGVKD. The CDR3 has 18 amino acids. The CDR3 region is CAISEAPSGAGGDGEQFF. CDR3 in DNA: TGTGCCATCAGTGAAGCCCCCTCCGGGGCGGGAGGGGACGGTGAGCAGTTCTTC.

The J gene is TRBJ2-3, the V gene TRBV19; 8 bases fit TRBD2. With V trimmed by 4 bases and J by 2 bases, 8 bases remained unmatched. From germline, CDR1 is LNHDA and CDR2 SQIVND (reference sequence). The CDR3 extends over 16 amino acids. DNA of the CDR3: TGTGCCAGTAGTAAACTAGCGGCGAGGAACACAGATACGCAGTATTTT. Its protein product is CASSKLAARNTDTQYF.

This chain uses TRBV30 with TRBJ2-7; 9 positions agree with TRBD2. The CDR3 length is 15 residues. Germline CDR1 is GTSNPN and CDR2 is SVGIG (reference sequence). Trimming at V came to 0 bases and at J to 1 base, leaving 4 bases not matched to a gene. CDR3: CAWSVRSGRSYEQYF. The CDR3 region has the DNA TGTGCCTGGAGTGTACGAAGCGGGAGGTCCTACGAGCAGTACTTC.

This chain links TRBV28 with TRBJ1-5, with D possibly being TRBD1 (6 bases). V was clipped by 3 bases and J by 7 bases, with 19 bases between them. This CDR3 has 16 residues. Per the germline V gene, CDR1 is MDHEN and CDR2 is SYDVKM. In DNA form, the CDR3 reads TGTGCCAGCAGTTTCTTTTCCCAGGGGTCGAGCCAGCCCCAGCATTTT. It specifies CASSFFSQGSSQPQHF.

The CDR3: CASHYRGGTYNEQFF. Written as DNA, the CDR3 is TGTGCCAGCCATTACCGAGGGGGTACTTACAATGAGCAGTTCTTC. The rearrangement uses TRBV27 and TRBJ2-1, with D perhaps matching TRBD1 (6 bases). Looked up from germline, CDR1 is MNHEY and CDR2 is SMNVEV (reference sequence). The CDR3 loop spans 15 amino acids. Trimming removed 8 bases at V and 4 bases at J, with 18 bases between.

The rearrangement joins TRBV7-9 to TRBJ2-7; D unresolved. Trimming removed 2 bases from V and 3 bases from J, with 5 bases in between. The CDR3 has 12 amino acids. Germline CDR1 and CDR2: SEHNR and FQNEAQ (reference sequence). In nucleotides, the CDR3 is TGTGCCAGCAGCTTAATCGGCTACGAGCAGTACTTC. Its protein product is CASSLIGYEQYF.

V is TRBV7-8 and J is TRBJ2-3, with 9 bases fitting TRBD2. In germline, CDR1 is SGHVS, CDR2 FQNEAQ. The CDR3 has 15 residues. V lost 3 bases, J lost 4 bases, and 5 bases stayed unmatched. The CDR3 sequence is CASSLRGGGPDTQYF. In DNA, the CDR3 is TGTGCCAGCAGCTTGCGGGGGGGCGGCCCAGATACGCAGTATTTT.

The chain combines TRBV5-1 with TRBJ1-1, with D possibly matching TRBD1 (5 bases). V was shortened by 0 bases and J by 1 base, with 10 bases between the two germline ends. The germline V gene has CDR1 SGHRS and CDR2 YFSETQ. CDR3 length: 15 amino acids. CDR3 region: CASSLVGGENTEAFF. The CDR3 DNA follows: TGCGCCAGCAGCTTGGTTGGGGGGGAGAACACTGAAGCTTTCTTT.

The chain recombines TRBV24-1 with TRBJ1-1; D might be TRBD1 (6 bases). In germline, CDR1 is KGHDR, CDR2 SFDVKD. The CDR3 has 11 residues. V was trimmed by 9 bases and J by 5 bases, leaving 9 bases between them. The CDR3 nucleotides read TGTGCCACCCGCAGGGGTACTGAAGCTTTCTTT. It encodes CATRRGTEAFF.

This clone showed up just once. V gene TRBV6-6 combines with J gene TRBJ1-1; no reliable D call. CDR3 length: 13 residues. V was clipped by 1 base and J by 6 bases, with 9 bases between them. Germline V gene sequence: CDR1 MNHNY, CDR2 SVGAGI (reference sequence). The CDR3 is CASSYWAPAEAFF. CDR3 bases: TGTGCCAGCAGTTACTGGGCGCCGGCTGAAGCTTTCTTT.

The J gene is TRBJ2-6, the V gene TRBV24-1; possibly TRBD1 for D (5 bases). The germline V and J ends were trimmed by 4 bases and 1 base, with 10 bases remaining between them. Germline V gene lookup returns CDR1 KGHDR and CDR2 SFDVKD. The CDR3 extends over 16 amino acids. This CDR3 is CATSDRQLSGANVLTF. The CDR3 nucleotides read TGTGCCACCAGTGACAGACAGCTGTCTGGGGCCAACGTCCTGACTTTC.

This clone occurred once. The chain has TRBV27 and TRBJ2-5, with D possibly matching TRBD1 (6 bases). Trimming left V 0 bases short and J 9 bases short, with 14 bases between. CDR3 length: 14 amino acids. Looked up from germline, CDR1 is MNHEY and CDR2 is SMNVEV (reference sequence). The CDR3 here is CASSLSDSPQAQYF. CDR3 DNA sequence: TGTGCCAGCAGTTTATCGGACAGCCCGCAGGCCCAGTACTTC.

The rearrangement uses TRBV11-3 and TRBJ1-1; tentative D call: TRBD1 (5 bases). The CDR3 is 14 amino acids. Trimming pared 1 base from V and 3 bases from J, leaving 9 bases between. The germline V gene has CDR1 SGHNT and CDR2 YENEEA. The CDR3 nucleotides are TGTGCCAGCAGCTTAGCGGGGGATGACACTGAAGCTTTCTTT. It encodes CASSLAGDDTEAFF.

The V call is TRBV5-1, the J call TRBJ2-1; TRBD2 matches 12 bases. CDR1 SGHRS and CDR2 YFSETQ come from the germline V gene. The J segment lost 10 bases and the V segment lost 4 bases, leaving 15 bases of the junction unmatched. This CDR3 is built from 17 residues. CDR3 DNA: TGCGCCAGCAGCACCCAAACGACTAGCGGGGGCGGTCGGGAGCAGTTCTTC. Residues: CASSTQTTSGGGREQFF.

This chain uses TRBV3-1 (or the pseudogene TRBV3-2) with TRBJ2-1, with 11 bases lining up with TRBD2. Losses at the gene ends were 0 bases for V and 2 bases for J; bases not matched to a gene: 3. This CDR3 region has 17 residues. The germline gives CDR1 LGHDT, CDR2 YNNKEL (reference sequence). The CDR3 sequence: CASSQDLSGGAYNEQFF. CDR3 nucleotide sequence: TGTGCCAGCAGCCAAGATCTTAGCGGGGGGGCCTACAATGAGCAGTTCTTC.

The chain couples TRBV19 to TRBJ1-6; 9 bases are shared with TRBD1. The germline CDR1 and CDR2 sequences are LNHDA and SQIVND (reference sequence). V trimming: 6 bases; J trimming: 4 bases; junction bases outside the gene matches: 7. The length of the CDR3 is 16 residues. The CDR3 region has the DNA TGTGCCAGTAGCTCTCCGGACAGGGGATATAATTCACCCCTCCACTTT. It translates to CASSSPDRGYNSPLHF.

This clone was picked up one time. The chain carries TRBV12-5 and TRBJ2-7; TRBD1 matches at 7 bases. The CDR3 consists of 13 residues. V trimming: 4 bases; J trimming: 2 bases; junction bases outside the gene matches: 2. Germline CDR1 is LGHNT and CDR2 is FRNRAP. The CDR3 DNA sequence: TGTGCTAGTGGTTCGGGACAGACCTACGAGCAGTACTTC. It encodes CASGSGQTYEQYF. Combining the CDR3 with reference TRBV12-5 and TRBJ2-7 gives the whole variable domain DARVTQTPRHKVTEMGQEVTMRCQPILGHNTVFWYRQTMMQGLELLAYFRNRAPLDDSGMPKDRFSAEMPDATLATLKIQPSEPRDSAVYFCASGSGQTYEQYFGPGTRLTVT.

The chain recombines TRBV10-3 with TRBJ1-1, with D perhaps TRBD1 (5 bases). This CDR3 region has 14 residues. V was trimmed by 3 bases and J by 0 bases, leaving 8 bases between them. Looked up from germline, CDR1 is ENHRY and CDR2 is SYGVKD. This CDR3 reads CAISERQLNTEAFF. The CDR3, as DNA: TGTGCCATCAGTGAAAGACAGTTGAACACTGAAGCTTTCTTT.

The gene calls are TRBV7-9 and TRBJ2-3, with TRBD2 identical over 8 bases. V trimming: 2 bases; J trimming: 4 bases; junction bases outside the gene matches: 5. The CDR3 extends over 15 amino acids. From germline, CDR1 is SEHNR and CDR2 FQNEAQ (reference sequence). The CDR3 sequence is CASSLPAGAADTQYF. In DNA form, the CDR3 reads TGTGCCAGCAGCTTACCAGCGGGAGCGGCAGATACGCAGTATTTT. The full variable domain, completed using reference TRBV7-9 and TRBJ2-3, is DTGVSQNPRHKITKRGQNVTFRCDPISEHNRLYWYRQTLGQGPEFLTYFQNEAQLEKSRLLSDRFSAERPKGSFSTLEIQRTEQGDSAMYLCASSLPAGAADTQYFGPGTRLTVL.

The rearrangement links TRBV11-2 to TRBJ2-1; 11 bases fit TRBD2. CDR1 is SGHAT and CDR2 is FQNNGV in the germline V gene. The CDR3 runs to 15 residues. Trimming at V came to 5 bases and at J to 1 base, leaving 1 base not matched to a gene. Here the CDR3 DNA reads TGTGCCAGCAGCGTAGCGGGAGGGTCCTACAATGAGCAGTTCTTC. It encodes CASSVAGGSYNEQFF.

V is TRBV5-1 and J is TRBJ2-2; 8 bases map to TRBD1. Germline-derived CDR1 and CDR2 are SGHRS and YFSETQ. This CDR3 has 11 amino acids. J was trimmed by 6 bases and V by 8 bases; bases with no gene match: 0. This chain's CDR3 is CARQGAGELFF. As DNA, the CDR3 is TGCGCCAGACAGGGGGCCGGGGAGCTGTTTTTT.

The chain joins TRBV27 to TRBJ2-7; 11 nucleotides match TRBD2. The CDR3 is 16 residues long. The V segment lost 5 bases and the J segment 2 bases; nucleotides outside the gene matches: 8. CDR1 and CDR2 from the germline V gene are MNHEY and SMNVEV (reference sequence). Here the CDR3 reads CASSLAGGQKPYEQYF. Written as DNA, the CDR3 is TGTGCCAGCAGTCTAGCGGGGGGACAGAAGCCCTACGAGCAGTACTTC.

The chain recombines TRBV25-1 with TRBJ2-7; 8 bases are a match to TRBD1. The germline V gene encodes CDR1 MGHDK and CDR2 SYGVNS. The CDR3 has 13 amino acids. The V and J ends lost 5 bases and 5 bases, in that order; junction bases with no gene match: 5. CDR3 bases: TGTGCCAGCAGTCCGCAGACAGGGGACGAGCAGTACTTC. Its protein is CASSPQTGDEQYF.

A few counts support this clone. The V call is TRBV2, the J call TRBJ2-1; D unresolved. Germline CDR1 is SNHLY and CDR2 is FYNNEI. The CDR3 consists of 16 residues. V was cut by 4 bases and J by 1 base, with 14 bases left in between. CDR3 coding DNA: TGTGCCAGCAGTGCCGCAAGCTTCGGGTCCTACAATGAGCAGTTCTTC. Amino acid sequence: CASSAASFGSYNEQFF.

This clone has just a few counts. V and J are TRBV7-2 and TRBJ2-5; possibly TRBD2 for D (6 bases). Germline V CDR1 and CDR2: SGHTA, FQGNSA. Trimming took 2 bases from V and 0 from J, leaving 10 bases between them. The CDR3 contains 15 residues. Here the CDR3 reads CASSLSGGYQETQYF. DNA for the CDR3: TGTGCCAGCAGCTTATCTGGGGGGTACCAAGAGACCCAGTACTTC.